The next 25 T cell receptor beta chains were all read from a single sample in a study of blood T cells in healthy people across ages. Using a J-beta primer mix together with a sample-barcoded 5' primer, a second PCR was run for roughly 6 to 11 cycles. One entry per CDR3 protein results from TCRdb running MiXCR on the 5' RACE reads. The sample has approximately 1.5 million distinct CDR3 sequences; 30% to 40% are singletons. The source material was blood. Source of these receptors: a woman in her 30s in good health.

The J gene is TRBJ2-5, the V gene TRBV20-1; D may be TRBD1 or TRBD2 (5 bases each). The length of the CDR3 is 12 residues. Trimming took off 3 bases at V and 5 bases at J, with 10 bases between the two ends. Germline CDR1 and CDR2: DFQATT and SNEGSKA (reference sequence). The CDR3 is CSASAGTETQYF. CDR3 DNA: TGCAGTGCTAGTGCCGGGACGGAGACCCAGTACTTC.

The chain employs TRBV30 and TRBJ1-2; TRBD1 is a possible D gene (5 bases). V dropped 1 base and J dropped 8 bases, with 14 bases sitting between them. This CDR3 region has 13 residues. Germline CDR1 reads GTSNPN; CDR2 reads SVGIG (reference sequence). CDR3 region: CAWSGDGSWGYTF. The CDR3 DNA is TGTGCCTGGAGTGGGGACGGGAGCTGGGGCTACACCTTC. Using reference TRBV30 and TRBJ1-2 for the parts outside the CDR3, the full variable domain is SQTIHQWPATLVQPVGSPLSLECTVEGTSNPNLYWYRQAAGRGLQLLFYSVGIGQISSEVPQNLSASRPQDRQFILSSKKLLLSDSGFYLCAWSGDGSWGYTFGSGTRLTVV.

This chain links TRBV4-1 with TRBJ2-1; maybe TRBD1 (6 bases). The CDR3 has 16 residues. CDR1 MGHRA and CDR2 YSYEKL come from the germline V gene. V gave up 0 bases and J gave up 4 bases, with 13 bases separating them. The CDR3 loop is CASSQEIQGPYNEQFF. CDR3 in DNA: TGCGCCAGCAGCCAAGAAATACAGGGCCCTTACAATGAGCAGTTCTTC.

The rearrangement joins TRBV3-1 to TRBJ2-2; D uncertain. Germline CDR1 and CDR2: LGHDT and YNNKEL (reference sequence). The V gene lost 2 bases and the J gene lost 3 bases, with 7 bases spanning the gap. The CDR3 contains 14 residues. CDR3 in DNA: TGTGCCAGCAGCCAACTTCGTTACACCGGGGAGCTGTTTTTT. Its translation is CASSQLRYTGELFF.

This clonotype was detected only a few times. The DNA of the CDR3 is TGTGCCAGCAGTTTAGAAGGTTCCGGCGGGATTGATACGCAGTATTTT. Residues: CASSLEGSGGIDTQYF. The chain carries TRBV12-3 or TRBV12-4 and TRBJ2-3; D is perhaps TRBD2 (6 bases). The CDR3 totals 16 residues. The V end was cut by 1 base, the J end by 6 bases, with 17 bases between.

A note on this clonotype: A read error may produce the germline difference seen at one junction end. The chain recombines TRBV20-1 with TRBJ2-1; D gene uncertain. CDR1 and CDR2 (germline): DFQATT, SNEGSKA (reference sequence). The CDR3 is made up of 11 amino acids. The CDR3 sequence: CSARDPNGQFF. CDR3 sequence (DNA): TGCAGTGCTAGGGACCCAAATGGGCAGTTCTTC.

The DNA of the CDR3 is TGTGCCAGCTCAGCATCAGGGACGGGCACTGAAGCTTTCTTT. It specifies CASSASGTGTEAFF. The J gene is TRBJ1-1, the V gene TRBV18; tentatively, D is TRBD1 (5 bases). Germline lookup yields CDR1 KGHSH and CDR2 LQKENI. This CDR3 spans 14 amino acids. The V end was cut by 5 bases, the J end by 4 bases, with 14 bases between.

The genes are TRBV28 and TRBJ2-4; tentative D call: TRBD1 (6 bases). The CDR3 loop spans 14 amino acids. CDR1 is MDHEN, CDR2 SYDVKM, per germline. V gave up 4 bases and J gave up 9 bases, with 16 bases separating them. This CDR3 is CASSSPTGRGIQYF. For the CDR3, the DNA is TGTGCCAGCAGTTCCCCGACCGGCAGGGGCATTCAGTACTTC.

Notes on this clonotype: One end of the junction does not line up with germline, which may come from a read error. The rearrangement links TRBV4-1 to TRBJ2-1, with D perhaps TRBD2 (5 bases). CDR1 and CDR2 from the germline V gene are MGHRA and YSYEKL. This CDR3 is 17 amino acids long. CDR3 in DNA: TGCACCAGCAGCCAGCCGGAAGGGAGTTCCTCCTACAATGAGCAGTTCTTC. Its translation is CTSSQPEGSSSYNEQFF.

This clonotype was seen only a few times. At one end the junction does not follow the germline gene, possibly because of a read error. V and J are TRBV5-1 and TRBJ2-7; D gene unclear. Looked up from germline, CDR1 is SGHRS and CDR2 is YFSETQ. The CDR3 consists of 13 residues. The CDR3 region is CVSSSWSSYEQYF. The CDR3 nucleotides read TGCGTCAGCAGCTCCTGGAGCTCCTACGAGCAGTACTTC.

This clonotype appeared a few times. This chain connects TRBV20-1 to TRBJ1-1; D ambiguous. CDR3 size: 13 residues. CDR1 and CDR2 (germline): DFQATT, SNEGSKA (reference sequence). V lost 0 bases and J 9 bases, leaving 14 bases between the germline ends. The CDR3 DNA sequence: TGCAGTGCTAGAGATGATTCCGGGCCAAAAGCTTTCTTT. Encoded protein: CSARDDSGPKAFF.

A few counts support this clonotype. A read error may be the cause here, since a much bigger clone is one base away. This chain connects TRBV20-1 to TRBJ1-6; D not certain. There are 13 residues in the CDR3. Germline values: CDR1 DFQATT, CDR2 SNEGSKA (reference sequence). The CDR3 DNA is TGCAGTGCTAGAGAGGGAGGTAATTCACCCCGCCACTTT. Its translation is CSAREGGNSPRHF.

This clonotype was picked up a small number of times. This chain uses TRBV28 with TRBJ2-1, with a tentative D call TRBD1 (5 bases). Deletions cut 7 bases from V and 9 bases from J, with 19 bases between. Germline CDR1 is MDHEN and CDR2 is SYDVKM. CDR3 length: 14 residues. The CDR3 DNA is TGTGCCAGCACCCTAGGACAAAGGGTGAGTGAGCAGTTCTTC. Translated, it gives CASTLGQRVSEQFF.

In this sample, this clonotype turned up a few times. The chain joins TRBV6-1 to TRBJ2-3, with D possibly being TRBD1 or TRBD2 (5 bases each). Looked up from germline, CDR1 is MNHNS and CDR2 is SASEGT. The V end was cut by 7 bases, the J end by 5 bases, with 16 bases between. The CDR3 length is 14 residues. The DNA of the CDR3 is TGTGCCAGCACCACCAACGCGAGGGGAGATACGCAGTATTTT. This gives the protein CASTTNARGDTQYF.

This clonotype was picked up a small number of times. This chain connects TRBV15 to TRBJ1-4; D not resolved. Germline CDR1 and CDR2: LNHNV and YYDKDF (reference sequence). V was pared by 0 bases and J by 0 bases, with 11 bases between. The CDR3 has 17 residues. CDR3 bases: TGTGCCACCAGCAGAGATTATAGCGGGACAACTAATGAAAAACTGTTTTTT. Translation gives CATSRDYSGTTNEKLFF.

The V call is TRBV6-1, the J call TRBJ2-1; no reliable D call. This CDR3 has 16 amino acids. With 1 base removed from V and 9 bases from J, the gap between germline ends came to 19 bases. Germline CDR1 is MNHNS and CDR2 is SASEGT. Here the CDR3 reads CASSEDRWVGTTEQFF. The CDR3 nucleotides are TGTGCCAGCAGTGAAGATAGGTGGGTCGGAACAACTGAGCAGTTCTTC.

The CDR3 loop is CASSSPGQGDPGAFF. The CDR3 region has the DNA TGTGCCAGCAGTTCACCGGGACAGGGGGACCCAGGGGCTTTCTTT. V and J are TRBV28 and TRBJ1-1, with 11 nucleotides matching TRBD1. In germline, CDR1 is MDHEN, CDR2 SYDVKM. With V trimmed by 4 bases and J by 11 bases, 12 bases remained unmatched. The CDR3 totals 15 residues.

This clonotype was seen many times. The rearrangement joins TRBV12-3 or TRBV12-4 to TRBJ1-5; 8 nucleotides match TRBD1. The CDR3 runs to 15 residues. V was clipped by 4 bases and J by 4 bases; unmatched bases: 6. CDR3 nucleotides: TGTGCCAGCAGTTCCCGGACAGGGCGGAATCAGCCCCAGCATTTT. This gives the protein CASSSRTGRNQPQHF.

The chain joins TRBV7-6 to TRBJ2-6; 8 nucleotides align to TRBD1. The CDR3 spans 19 residues. Germline values: CDR1 SGHVS, CDR2 FNYEAQ. V lost 1 base and J lost 3; bases outside the gene matches: 11. In nucleotides, the CDR3 is TGTGCCAGCAGCTTAGTTATTCAGGGGGCGTTTGGTGGGGCCAACGTCCTGACTTTC. This sequence encodes CASSLVIQGAFGGANVLTF. Together with reference TRBV7-6 and TRBJ2-6, the CDR3 gives the full variable domain: GAGVSQSPRYKVTKRGQDVALRCDPISGHVSLYWYRQALGQGPEFLTYFNYEAQQDKSGLPNDRFSAERPEGSISTLTIQRTEQRDSAMYRCASSLVIQGAFGGANVLTFGAGSRLTVL.

The chain joins TRBV9 to TRBJ2-2; 16 nucleotides align to TRBD2. Germline-derived CDR1 and CDR2 are SGDLS and YYNGEE. V dropped 0 bases and J dropped 6; count of bases not matched to a gene: 5. This CDR3 comprises 18 residues. This CDR3 reads CASSVGGLAGGPAGELFF. Written as DNA, the CDR3 is TGTGCCAGCAGCGTAGGGGGACTAGCGGGAGGGCCCGCCGGGGAGCTGTTTTTT.

The V and J genes are TRBV28 and TRBJ1-2; no definite D call. V lost 8 bases to trimming and J lost 2 bases, with 6 bases between them. Germline V gene data show CDR1 as MDHEN and CDR2 as SYDVKM. This CDR3 region has 11 residues. The DNA for the CDR3 is TGTGCCAGCCACAGAAACTATGGCTACACCTTC. Translating gives CASHRNYGYTF.

With regard to this clonotype: Its ends do not fully match the called genes, so a read error is possible. J is TRBJ1-1 and V is TRBV4-1; a possible D gene is TRBD1 (5 bases). CDR3 length: 13 amino acids. Germline CDR1 and CDR2: MGHRA and YSYEKL. DNA for the CDR3: TGCGCCAGCAGGGGACGGATGAACGCTGAAGCTTTCTTT. Its translation is CASRGRMNAEAFF.

This clonotype was detected a few times. V gene TRBV7-2 combines with J gene TRBJ2-7; 8 nucleotides line up with TRBD2. Germline CDR1 is SGHTA and CDR2 is FQGNSA. V shed 5 bases and J 1 base; nucleotides not matched to a gene: 7. The CDR3 extends over 15 amino acids. The CDR3 reads CASSPGLGVSYEQYF. CDR3 coding DNA: TGTGCCAGCAGCCCGGGACTAGGAGTTTCCTACGAGCAGTACTTC.

The V gene is TRBV20-1, the J gene TRBJ2-1, with D maybe TRBD2 (6 bases). The closer fit of TRBJ2-7 to the DNA end suggests the J call may be wrong. This CDR3 spans 15 amino acids. Germline CDR1 and CDR2: DFQATT and SNEGSKA (reference sequence). The CDR3 sequence: CSARDGLAAYNEQYF. The CDR3 bases are TGCAGTGCTAGAGACGGTTTAGCGGCGTACAATGAGCAGTACTTC.

Concerning this clonotype: A much larger clone lies a single base off, so this may be a read error. The genes are TRBV2 and TRBJ2-1; D possibly corresponds to TRBD1 (6 bases). The CDR3 runs to 13 residues. The germline CDR1 and CDR2 sequences are SNHLY and FYNNEI. DNA of the CDR3: TGTGCCAGCAGTGAAGGGACAGCCTATGAGCTGTTCTTC. It encodes CASSEGTAYELFF.